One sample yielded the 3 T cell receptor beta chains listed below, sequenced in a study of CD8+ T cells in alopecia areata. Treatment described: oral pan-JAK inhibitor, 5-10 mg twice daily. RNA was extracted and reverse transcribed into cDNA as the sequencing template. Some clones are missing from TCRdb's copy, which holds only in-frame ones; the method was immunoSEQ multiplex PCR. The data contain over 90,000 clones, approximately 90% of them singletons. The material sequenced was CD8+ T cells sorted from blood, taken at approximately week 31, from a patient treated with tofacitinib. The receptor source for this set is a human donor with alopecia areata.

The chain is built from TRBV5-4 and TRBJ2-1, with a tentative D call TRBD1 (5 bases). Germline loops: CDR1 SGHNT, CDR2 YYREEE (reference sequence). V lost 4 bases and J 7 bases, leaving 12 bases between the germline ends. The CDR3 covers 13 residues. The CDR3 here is CASSPGPGNEQFF. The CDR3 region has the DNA TGTGCCAGCAGCCCGGGCCCAGGGAATGAGCAGTTCTTC.

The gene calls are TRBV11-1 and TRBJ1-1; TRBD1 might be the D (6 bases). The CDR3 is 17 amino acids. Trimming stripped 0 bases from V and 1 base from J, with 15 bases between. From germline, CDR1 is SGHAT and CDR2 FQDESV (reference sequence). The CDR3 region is CASSLALLGHTNTEAFF. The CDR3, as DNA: TGTGCCAGCAGCTTAGCCTTACTGGGACACACGAACACTGAAGCTTTCTTT.

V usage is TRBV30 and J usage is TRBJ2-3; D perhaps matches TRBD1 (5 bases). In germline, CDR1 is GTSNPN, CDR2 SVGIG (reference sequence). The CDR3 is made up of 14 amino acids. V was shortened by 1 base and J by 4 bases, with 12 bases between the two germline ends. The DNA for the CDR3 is TGTGCCTGGAGTGATGGGGCCCCCCCAGATACGCAGTATTTT. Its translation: CAWSDGAPPDTQYF.